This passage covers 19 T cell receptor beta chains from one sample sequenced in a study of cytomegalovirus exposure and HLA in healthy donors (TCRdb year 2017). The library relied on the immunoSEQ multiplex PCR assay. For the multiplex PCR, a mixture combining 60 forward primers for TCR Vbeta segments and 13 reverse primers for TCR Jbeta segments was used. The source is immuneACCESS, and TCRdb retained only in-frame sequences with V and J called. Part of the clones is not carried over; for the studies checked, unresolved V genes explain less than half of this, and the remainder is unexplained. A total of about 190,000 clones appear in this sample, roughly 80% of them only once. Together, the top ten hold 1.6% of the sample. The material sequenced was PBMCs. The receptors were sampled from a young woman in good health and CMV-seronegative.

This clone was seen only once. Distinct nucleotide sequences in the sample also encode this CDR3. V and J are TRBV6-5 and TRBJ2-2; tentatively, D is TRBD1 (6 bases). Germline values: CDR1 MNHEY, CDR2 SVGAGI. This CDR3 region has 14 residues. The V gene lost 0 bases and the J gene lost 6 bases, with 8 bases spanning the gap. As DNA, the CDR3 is TGTGCCAGCAGTTACTCAGGGGGAGCCGGGGAGCTGTTTTTT. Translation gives CASSYSGGAGELFF.

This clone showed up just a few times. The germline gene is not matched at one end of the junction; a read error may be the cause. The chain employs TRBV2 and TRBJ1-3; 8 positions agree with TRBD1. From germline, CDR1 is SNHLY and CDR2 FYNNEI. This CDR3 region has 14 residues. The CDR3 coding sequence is TGTGCCAGCAGTGTCGCCGGACAGGGCCCCCCTCTACTTTTT. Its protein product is CASSVAGQGPPLLF.

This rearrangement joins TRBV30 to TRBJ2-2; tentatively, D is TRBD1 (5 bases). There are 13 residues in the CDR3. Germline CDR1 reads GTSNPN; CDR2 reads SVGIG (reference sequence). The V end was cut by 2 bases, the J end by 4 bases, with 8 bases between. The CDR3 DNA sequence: TGTGCCTGGAGTAGGGGTGGCACCGGGGAGCTGTTTTTT. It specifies CAWSRGGTGELFF.

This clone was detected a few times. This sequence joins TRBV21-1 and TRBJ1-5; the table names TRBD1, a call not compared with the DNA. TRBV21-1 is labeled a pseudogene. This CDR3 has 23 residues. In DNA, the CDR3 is TGTGCCAGCAGCAAAGTCAGGGAATACCGGGACAGGGGGCCTAACGATAGCAATCAGCCCCAGCATTTT. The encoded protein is CASSKVREYRDRGPNDSNQPQHF.

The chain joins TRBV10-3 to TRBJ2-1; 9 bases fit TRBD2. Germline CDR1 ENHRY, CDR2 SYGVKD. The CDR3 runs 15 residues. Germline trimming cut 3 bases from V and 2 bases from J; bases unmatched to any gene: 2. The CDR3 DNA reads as TGTGCCATCAGTGATAGCGGGGGCGCCTACAATGAGCAGTTCTTC. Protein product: CAISDSGGAYNEQFF.

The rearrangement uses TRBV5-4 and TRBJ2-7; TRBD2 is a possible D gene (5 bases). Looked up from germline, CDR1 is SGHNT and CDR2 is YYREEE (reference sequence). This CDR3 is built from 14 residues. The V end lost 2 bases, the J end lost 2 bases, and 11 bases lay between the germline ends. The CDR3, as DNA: TGTGCCAGCAGCTTCCACGGGAACACCTACGAGCAGTACTTC. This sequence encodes CASSFHGNTYEQYF.

In DNA, the CDR3 is TGTGCCAGCAGTTACCGGGAGCAAAGGTTGACTGAAGCTTTCTTT. Protein: CASSYREQRLTEAFF. The rearrangement joins TRBV6-5 to TRBJ1-1; no reliable D call. The germline CDR1 and CDR2 sequences are MNHEY and SVGAGI. Between the trimmed V and J ends, which lost 2 bases and 5 bases, there was a span of 15 bases. This CDR3 spans 15 amino acids.

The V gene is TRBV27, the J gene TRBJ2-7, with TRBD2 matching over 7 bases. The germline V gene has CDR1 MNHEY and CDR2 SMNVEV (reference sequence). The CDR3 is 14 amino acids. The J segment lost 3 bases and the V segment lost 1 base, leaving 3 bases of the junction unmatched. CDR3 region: CASSLFPGGYEQYF. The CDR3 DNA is TGTGCCAGCAGTTTATTTCCGGGAGGCTACGAGCAGTACTTC.

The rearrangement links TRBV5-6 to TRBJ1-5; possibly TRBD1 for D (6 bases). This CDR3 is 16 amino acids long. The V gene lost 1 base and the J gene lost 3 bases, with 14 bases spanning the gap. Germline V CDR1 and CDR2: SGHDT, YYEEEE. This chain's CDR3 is CASSLWGGGSNQPQHF. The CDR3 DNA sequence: TGTGCCAGCAGCTTGTGGGGAGGGGGATCCAATCAGCCCCAGCATTTT.

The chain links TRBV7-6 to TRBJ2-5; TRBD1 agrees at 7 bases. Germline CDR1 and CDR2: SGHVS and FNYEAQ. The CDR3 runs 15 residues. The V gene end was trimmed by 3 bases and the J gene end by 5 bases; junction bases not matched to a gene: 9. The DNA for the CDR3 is TGTGCCAGCAGCTTTAGACAGGGTCAGGTGGAGACCCAGTACTTC. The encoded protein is CASSFRQGQVETQYF.

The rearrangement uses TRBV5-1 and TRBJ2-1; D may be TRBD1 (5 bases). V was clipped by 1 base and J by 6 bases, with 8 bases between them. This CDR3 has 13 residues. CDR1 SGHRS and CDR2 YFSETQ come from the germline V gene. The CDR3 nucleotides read TGCGCCAGCAGCTTGTCGGACATCAATGAGCAGTTCTTC. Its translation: CASSLSDINEQFF.

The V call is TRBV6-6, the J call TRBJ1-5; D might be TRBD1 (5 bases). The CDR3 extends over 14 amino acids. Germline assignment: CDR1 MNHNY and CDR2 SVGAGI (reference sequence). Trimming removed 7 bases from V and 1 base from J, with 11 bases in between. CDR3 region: CASNPGGSNQPQHF. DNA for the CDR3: TGTGCCAGCAACCCCGGGGGGAGCAATCAGCCCCAGCATTTT.

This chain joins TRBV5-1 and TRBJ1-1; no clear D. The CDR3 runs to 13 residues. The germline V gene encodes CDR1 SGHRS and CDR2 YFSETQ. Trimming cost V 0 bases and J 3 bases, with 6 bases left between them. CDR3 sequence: CASSLDSYTEAFF. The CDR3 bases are TGCGCCAGCAGCTTGGACAGTTACACTGAAGCTTTCTTT.

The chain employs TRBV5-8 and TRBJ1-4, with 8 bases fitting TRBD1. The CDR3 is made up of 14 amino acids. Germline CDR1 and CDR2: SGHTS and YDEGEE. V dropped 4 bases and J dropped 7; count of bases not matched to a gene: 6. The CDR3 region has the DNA TGTGCCAGCAGCCAAGGGACAGGTGGTGAAAAACTGTTTTTT. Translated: CASSQGTGGEKLFF.

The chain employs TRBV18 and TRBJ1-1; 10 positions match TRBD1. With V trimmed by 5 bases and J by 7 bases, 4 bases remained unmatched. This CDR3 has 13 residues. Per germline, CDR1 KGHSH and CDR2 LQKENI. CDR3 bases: TGTGCCAGCTCAACGACAGGGGGCGGTGAAGCTTTCTTT. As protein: CASSTTGGGEAFF.

In DNA form, the CDR3 reads TGCGCCAGCAGCTTGGCCGGGACAGCCGAAGCTTTCTTT. As protein: CASSLAGTAEAFF. V is TRBV5-1 and J is TRBJ1-1, with 7 bases matching TRBD1. The ends lost 0 bases at V and 8 bases at J; junction bases unmatched: 4. This CDR3 comprises 13 residues. Germline V gene sequence: CDR1 SGHRS, CDR2 YFSETQ.

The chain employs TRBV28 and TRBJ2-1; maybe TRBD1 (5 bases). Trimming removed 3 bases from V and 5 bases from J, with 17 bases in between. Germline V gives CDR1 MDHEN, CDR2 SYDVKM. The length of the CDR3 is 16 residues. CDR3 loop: CASSLVARETHNEQFF. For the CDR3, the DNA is TGTGCCAGCAGTTTGGTAGCCAGGGAAACACACAATGAGCAGTTCTTC.

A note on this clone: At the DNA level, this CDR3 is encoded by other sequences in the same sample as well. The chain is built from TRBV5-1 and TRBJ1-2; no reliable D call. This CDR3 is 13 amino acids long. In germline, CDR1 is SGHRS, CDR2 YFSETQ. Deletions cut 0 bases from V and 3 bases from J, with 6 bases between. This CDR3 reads CASSLEGDYGYTF. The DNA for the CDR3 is TGCGCCAGCAGCTTGGAAGGAGACTATGGCTACACCTTC.

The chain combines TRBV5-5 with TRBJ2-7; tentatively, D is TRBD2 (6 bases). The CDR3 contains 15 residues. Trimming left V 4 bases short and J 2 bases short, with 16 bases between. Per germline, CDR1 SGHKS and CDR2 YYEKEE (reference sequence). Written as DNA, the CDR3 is TGTGCCAGCAGCACCCAGCCGGGACTTACCTACGAGCAGTACTTC. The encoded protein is CASSTQPGLTYEQYF.